This T cell receptor (beta chain) was recovered during a study of T cell responses to AZD1222 COVID-19 vaccine. General study points: Spike was spanned by vaccine-associated CD4 TCRs, which were dominant at 160-218 and 743-854. White British ancestry dominated among donors, who included more females, and clonal diversity was possibly underestimated. Rises in breadth and depth of Spike-specific TCRs came after two AZD1222 doses.

About this clone: Its specificity is not known.

This CDR3 has 14 residues. The ends were cut back, 1 base at V and 3 bases at J, with 9 bases in the middle. CDR1 and CDR2 (germline): LNHDA, SQIVND (reference sequence). This table comes from immunoSEQ multiplex PCR, and its TCRdb copy is limited to in-frame clones, with some not included. The repertoire includes about 160,000 clones, 92% of them detected once, and less than 4.5% sits in the top ten. This material consisted of peripheral blood, taken on day 0 of MenACWY control vaccination. The chain uses TRBV19 and TRBJ1-1; unclear D gene. This receptor was taken from an adult in good health. This CDR3 is CASSIGTRDTEAFF. The CDR3 coding sequence is TGTGCCAGTAGTATAGGTACGAGGGACACTGAAGCTTTCTTT.